These T cell receptor beta chains were read from a single sample in a study of T cells after yellow fever vaccination. TCRdb passed the 5' RACE reads through MiXCR, listing each CDR3 protein once. The sample consists of over 130,000 distinct CDR3 sequences, roughly 8% of them appearing once. The sequencing used CD4+ T cells sorted from PBMCs, collected 5 days after the yellow fever booster vaccination. The receptors were sampled from a man under 40 who received the YFV17D yellow fever vaccine. Each CDR3 is given with its conserved first and last residue. A D gene is named only where the DNA matches it firmly. The size field reads how often the clone was seen (once, few, many) or a class if it is expanded.

v_gene: TRBV7-2
d_gene: TRBD2
j_gene: TRBJ2-7
abundance: many
CDR3nt: TGTGCCAGCAGCCACACTAGCGTAGGGTACGAGCAGTACTTC
CDR3aa: CASSHTSVGYEQYF

v_gene: TRBV20-1
d_gene: .
j_gene: TRBJ2-1
abundance: many
CDR3nt: TGCAGTGCTGGGTCCTCGGGGCTTGGGGGTTCCGAGCAGTTCTTC
CDR3aa: CSAGSSGLGGSEQFF

v_gene: TRBV5-1
d_gene: TRBD2
j_gene: TRBJ2-7
abundance: many
CDR3nt: TGCGCCAGCAGCTTGGGAGGCGGGAGCCACGAGCAGTACTTC
CDR3aa: CASSLGGGSHEQYF

v_gene: TRBV28
d_gene: .
j_gene: TRBJ1-2
abundance: few
CDR3nt: TGTGCCAGCAGCCCCAGCGAGAACTATGGCTACACCTTC
CDR3aa: CASSPSENYGYTF

v_gene: TRBV6-5
d_gene: .
j_gene: TRBJ1-6
abundance: few
CDR3nt: TGTGCCAGCAGTTACCGGTATTCACCCCTCCACTTT
CDR3aa: CASSYRYSPLHF

v_gene: TRBV5-1
d_gene: .
j_gene: TRBJ1-2
abundance: many
CDR3nt: TGCGCCAGCAGCACCCCGGCCGGGTCCCCCGCTAACTATGGCTACACCTTC
CDR3aa: CASSTPAGSPANYGYTF

v_gene: TRBV5-5
d_gene: .
j_gene: TRBJ2-2
abundance: many
CDR3nt: TGTGCCAGCAGCCCGCTACGAATCGGCACCGGGGAGCTGTTTTTT
CDR3aa: CASSPLRIGTGELFF

v_gene: TRBV6-2/TRBV6-3
d_gene: TRBD2
j_gene: TRBJ2-3
abundance: many
CDR3nt: TGTGCCAGCAGTTACTTCGGAGCGGGGCCCACAGATACGCAGTATTTT
CDR3aa: CASSYFGAGPTDTQYF

v_gene: TRBV7-2
d_gene: TRBD1
j_gene: TRBJ2-2
abundance: many
CDR3nt: TGTGCCAGCAGCCGTAAGACAGGGGATTCCCCCGGGGAGCTGTTTTTT
CDR3aa: CASSRKTGDSPGELFF

v_gene: TRBV5-1
d_gene: TRBD2
j_gene: TRBJ2-7
abundance: many
CDR3nt: TGCGCCAGCAGCCAGATAGTAAGCGGGAGCAACGAGCAGTACTTC
CDR3aa: CASSQIVSGSNEQYF

v_gene: TRBV24-1
d_gene: TRBD1
j_gene: TRBJ2-2
abundance: many
CDR3nt: TGTGCCACCAAGGGGACAGGGAACACCGGGGAGCTGTTTTTT
CDR3aa: CATKGTGNTGELFF

v_gene: TRBV5-6
d_gene: TRBD1
j_gene: TRBJ2-4
abundance: many
CDR3nt: TGTGCCAGCAGCTTGCTGGACAGGCTAAACATTCAGTACTTC
CDR3aa: CASSLLDRLNIQYF

v_gene: TRBV7-2
d_gene: .
j_gene: TRBJ2-5
abundance: many
CDR3nt: TGTGCCAGCAGCCTTTCCCATGCCTCGACCCAGTACTTC
CDR3aa: CASSLSHASTQYF

v_gene: TRBV7-3
d_gene: .
j_gene: TRBJ2-3
abundance: many
CDR3nt: TGTGCCAGCAGCTACCGGGACGACACAGATACGCAGTATTTT
CDR3aa: CASSYRDDTDTQYF

v_gene: TRBV6-2/TRBV6-3
d_gene: .
j_gene: TRBJ2-7
abundance: many
CDR3nt: TGTGCCAGCAGTTACCAAGGGCATTCCTACGAGCAGTACTTC
CDR3aa: CASSYQGHSYEQYF

v_gene: TRBV7-2
d_gene: TRBD1
j_gene: TRBJ1-2
abundance: many
CDR3nt: TGTGCCAGCAGCGCCGGGACAGGGGACTATGGCTACACCTTC
CDR3aa: CASSAGTGDYGYTF

v_gene: TRBV18
d_gene: TRBD2
j_gene: TRBJ2-7
abundance: many
CDR3nt: TGTGCCAGCTCAAATCCCCCGGGACTAGCGGGAGACTACGAGCAGTACTTC
CDR3aa: CASSNPPGLAGDYEQYF

v_gene: TRBV6-2/TRBV6-3
d_gene: TRBD2
j_gene: TRBJ2-2
abundance: many
CDR3nt: TGTGCCAGCAGTCTTCTAGCGGGAGTAATCGGGGAGCTGTTTTTT
CDR3aa: CASSLLAGVIGELFF

v_gene: TRBV5-1
d_gene: .
j_gene: TRBJ2-7
abundance: many
CDR3nt: TGCGCCAGCAGCTTGGGACCCAACAACTACGAGCAGTACTTC
CDR3aa: CASSLGPNNYEQYF

v_gene: TRBV7-2
d_gene: TRBD1
j_gene: TRBJ1-6
abundance: many
CDR3nt: TGTGCCAGCAGCTCGAGACAGGGCTATAATTCACCCCTCCACTTT
CDR3aa: CASSSRQGYNSPLHF

v_gene: TRBV7-9
d_gene: .
j_gene: TRBJ2-7
abundance: many
CDR3nt: TGTGCCAGCAGCTTAGCCCACCACGAGCAGTACTTC
CDR3aa: CASSLAHHEQYF

v_gene: TRBV6-5
d_gene: TRBD2
j_gene: TRBJ2-7
abundance: many
CDR3nt: TGTGCCAGCAGCCCCCCCAGCGGGAGACCCTACGAGCAGTACTTC
CDR3aa: CASSPPSGRPYEQYF

v_gene: TRBV7-9
d_gene: .
j_gene: TRBJ2-1
abundance: many
CDR3nt: TGTGCCAGCAGACTGAGGGTAGCGGACAATGAGCAGTTCTTC
CDR3aa: CASRLRVADNEQFF

v_gene: TRBV21-1
d_gene: .
j_gene: TRBJ2-2
abundance: many
CDR3nt: TGTGCCAGCAGCAGAACGCTCCGGACAGGGGTTTTCGGGGAGCTGTTTTTT
CDR3aa: CASSRTLRTGVFGELFF

v_gene: TRBV3-1
d_gene: TRBD2
j_gene: TRBJ2-1
abundance: many
CDR3nt: TGTGCCAGCAGCCAAGTTTTCAGCGGGAGCTACAATGAGCAGTTCTTC
CDR3aa: CASSQVFSGSYNEQFF

v_gene: TRBV2
d_gene: TRBD1
j_gene: TRBJ2-3
abundance: many
CDR3nt: TGTGCCAGCAGACGAGGCACCGGGACAGGGGATGCAGATACGCAGTATTTT
CDR3aa: CASRRGTGTGDADTQYF

v_gene: TRBV20-1
d_gene: TRBD1
j_gene: TRBJ1-6
abundance: many
CDR3nt: TGCAGTGCTAGACCTCGGACAGGGGAAAATTCACCCCTCCACTTT
CDR3aa: CSARPRTGENSPLHF